This T cell receptor beta chain emerged from a study of blood T cell repertoires in COVID-19. Whole-study context: The United States, Italy and Spain supplied acute and convalescent COVID-19 samples. T cells, B-cell-depleted T cells, or PBMCs supplied cDNA or gDNA.

Profiling relied on immunoSEQ multiplex PCR, and the TCRdb table lists in-frame clones only, not all of them. In the table there are 200,000 to 300,000 clones, over 75% of which are singletons. The sequenced sample was peripheral blood. The sequence came from a woman aged 50 to 60 with acute or convalescent COVID-19.

The CDR3 spells CASREGGAYNQPQHF. In DNA, the CDR3 is TGTGCCAGCAGGGAGGGGGGGGCCTACAATCAGCCCCAGCATTTT. The V and J genes are TRBV28 and TRBJ1-5; D possibly corresponds to TRBD1 (6 bases). This CDR3 spans 15 amino acids. V gave up 6 bases and J gave up 3 bases, with 15 bases separating them. Germline CDR1 and CDR2: MDHEN and SYDVKM.